This T cell receptor beta chain was identified in a study of cytomegalovirus exposure and HLA in healthy donors (dated by TCRdb to about 2017). As for the study more broadly: A later analysis indicated that the 120 validation repertoires were generated on the platform also employed for the 600 to 750 repertoires of the first cohort. The study aimed to test whether cataloging public T cell receptors could reveal signatures of past pathogen exposure. A separate validation cohort of 90 to 150 different subjects was used in addition to the roughly 700-subject first cohort. To predict cytomegalovirus infection status, the study combined high-throughput TCR immunosequencing, statistical association of individual TCRs with disease status, and machine learning.

Counted from cysteine to phenylalanine, this CDR3 has 14 amino acids. Only the CDR3 part of the read is kept: 42 bases, read in frame from the first base. Here V drops 0 bases and J drops 5 bases, and the junction holds 5 bases not matched to any gene. Per the germline V gene, SGHDT is the CDR1 and YYEEEE is the CDR2. Results the study describes overall, beyond this receptor: A few of the identified cytomegalovirus-associated TCR beta chains were confirmed in vitro to be specific for cytomegalovirus antigens. Most TCR sequences were seen in very few donors, while some public TCRs were found in many individuals. Cytomegalovirus status was reported to be diagnosed by the classifier with high specificity and sensitivity in both the original and validation cohorts. The authors suggested that the approach could potentially be generalized to other disease states and immunological phenotypes. In a later analysis, TCRs clustered in the first cohort were found to also tend to co-occur in the 120 or so validation repertoires, with 94% of cluster scores above 0. A total of about 150 TCR beta chains were listed by the study as associated with cytomegalovirus. The validation cohort had no HLA typing available for a later analysis, so co-occurrence within that cohort was assessed over all 130 or so repertoires.

The donors were included in the validation cohort of around 120 subjects, a group kept apart from the roughly 700-subject first cohort. Libraries were constructed by the immunoSEQ multiplex PCR assay. As for how the authors treated the data: A statistical classification framework was built to diagnose cytomegalovirus status from the catalog of TCR beta chain sequences. The clones in this table, taken by TCRdb from immuneACCESS, are in-frame only. Not every clone is retained; where verified, under half of the shortfall comes from an unresolved V gene, and the cause of the rest is unknown. The V and J calls and clone size were taken over from that table, and D and trimming were inferred from the DNA. The sample contains fewer than 150,000 clones, roughly 88% of them found a single time. The leading ten clones occupy over 6.5% of the sample. With respect to this clone: Its target antigen remains unknown. No per-base quality is available; no much larger clone lies one base away.

The sequence is built from TRBV5-6 and TRBJ2-7; 7 central bases correspond to TRBD1. The source is a woman aged 18-30 years in good health and CMV-seropositive. The source material was PBMCs. The CDR3 here reads CASSLGDRADEQYF. Read as DNA, the sequence is TGTGCCAGCAGCTTGGGCGACAGGGCTGACGAGCAGTACTTC.